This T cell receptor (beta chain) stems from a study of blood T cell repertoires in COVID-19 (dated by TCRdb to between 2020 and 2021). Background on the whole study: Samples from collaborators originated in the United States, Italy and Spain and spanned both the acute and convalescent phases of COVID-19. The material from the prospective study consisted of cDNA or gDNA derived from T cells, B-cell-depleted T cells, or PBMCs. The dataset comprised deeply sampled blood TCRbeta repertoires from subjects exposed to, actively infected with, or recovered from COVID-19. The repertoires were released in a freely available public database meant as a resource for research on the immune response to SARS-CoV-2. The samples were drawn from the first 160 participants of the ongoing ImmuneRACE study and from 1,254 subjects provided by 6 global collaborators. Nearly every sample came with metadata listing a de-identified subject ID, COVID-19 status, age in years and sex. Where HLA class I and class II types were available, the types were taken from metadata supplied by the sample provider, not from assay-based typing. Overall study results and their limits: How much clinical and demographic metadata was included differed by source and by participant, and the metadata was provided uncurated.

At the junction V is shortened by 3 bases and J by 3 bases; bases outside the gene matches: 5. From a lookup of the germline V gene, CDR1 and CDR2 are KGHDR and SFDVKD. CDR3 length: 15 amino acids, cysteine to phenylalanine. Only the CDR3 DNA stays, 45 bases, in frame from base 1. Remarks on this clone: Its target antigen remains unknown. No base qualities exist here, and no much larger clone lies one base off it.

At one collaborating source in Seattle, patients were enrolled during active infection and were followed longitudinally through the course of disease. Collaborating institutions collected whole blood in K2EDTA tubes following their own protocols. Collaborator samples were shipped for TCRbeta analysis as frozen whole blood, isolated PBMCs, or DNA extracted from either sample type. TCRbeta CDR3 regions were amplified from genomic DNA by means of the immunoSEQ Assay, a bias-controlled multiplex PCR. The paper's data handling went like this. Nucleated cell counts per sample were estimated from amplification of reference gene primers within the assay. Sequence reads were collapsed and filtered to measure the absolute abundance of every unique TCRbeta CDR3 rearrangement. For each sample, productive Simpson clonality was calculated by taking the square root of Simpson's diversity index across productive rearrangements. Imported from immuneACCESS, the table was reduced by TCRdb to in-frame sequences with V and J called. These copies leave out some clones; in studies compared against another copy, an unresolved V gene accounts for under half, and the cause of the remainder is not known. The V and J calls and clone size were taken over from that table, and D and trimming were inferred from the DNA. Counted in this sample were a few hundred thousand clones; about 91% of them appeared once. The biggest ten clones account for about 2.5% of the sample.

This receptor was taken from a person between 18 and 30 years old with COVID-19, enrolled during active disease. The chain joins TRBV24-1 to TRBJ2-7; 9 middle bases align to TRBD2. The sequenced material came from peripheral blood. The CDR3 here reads CATSDGTSLRYEQYF. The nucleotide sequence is TGTGCCACCAGTGATGGGACTAGCCTCCGCTACGAGCAGTACTTC.